Below, 24 T cell receptor beta chains from the same sample are listed, as sequenced in a study of cytomegalovirus exposure and HLA in healthy donors. PCR involved 60 Vbeta and 13 Jbeta primers. Libraries were prepared by immunoSEQ multiplex PCR; TCRdb keeps only in-frame clonotypes and omits some of them. The sample contains approximately 170,000 clones, around 77% of which appear only once. Sequenced material: PBMCs. These receptors were obtained from a woman between 18 and 30 years old in good health and CMV-seronegative.

The chain links TRBV2 to TRBJ1-5; TRBD1 agrees at 7 bases. Germline CDR1 reads SNHLY; CDR2 reads FYNNEI. This CDR3 is built from 15 residues. Unmatched junction bases numbered 6, after V lost 5 bases and J lost 2 bases. The DNA of the CDR3 is TGTGCCAGCAGTAGCGGAACAGGGGGCAATCAGCCCCAGCATTTT. Protein sequence: CASSSGTGGNQPQHF.

This sequence joins TRBV5-6 and TRBJ2-2; D perhaps matches TRBD1 (5 bases). CDR3 length: 15 amino acids. Germline values: CDR1 SGHDT, CDR2 YYEEEE. Trimming left V 6 bases short and J 8 bases short, with 20 bases between. CDR3 in amino acids: CASTGWGSLTGELFF. The CDR3 DNA reads as TGTGCCAGCACCGGGTGGGGCAGCCTTACAGGGGAGCTGTTTTTT.

This clone was recorded a few times. This chain links TRBV30 with TRBJ2-2; D might be TRBD1 (6 bases). The CDR3 length is 15 residues. V was clipped by 5 bases and J by 1 base, with 14 bases between them. Germline V gene data show CDR1 as GTSNPN and CDR2 as SVGIG (reference sequence). Written as DNA, the CDR3 is TGTGCCTGGCGATCCGGGACAAAGAACACCGGGGAGCTGTTTTTT. Residues: CAWRSGTKNTGELFF.

The rearrangement links TRBV9 to TRBJ2-3, with 11 bases aligning to TRBD1. The V and J ends lost 4 bases and 0 bases, in that order; junction bases with no gene match: 4. The germline CDR1 and CDR2 sequences are SGDLS and YYNGEE. This CDR3 contains 16 residues. This CDR3 is CASSPRDRGSTDTQYF. CDR3 DNA: TGTGCCAGCAGCCCCCGGGACAGGGGGAGCACAGATACGCAGTATTTT.

This clone appeared a few times. The chain employs TRBV2 and TRBJ2-1; the D gene is possibly TRBD2 (5 bases). The V gene's germline CDR1 is SNHLY and CDR2 FYNNEI. The CDR3 runs 15 residues. The V gene lost 0 bases and the J gene lost 7 bases, with 13 bases spanning the gap. The CDR3 loop is CASSEALGVLNEQFF. The CDR3 DNA is TGTGCCAGCAGTGAAGCGCTCGGGGTACTAAATGAGCAGTTCTTC.

The chain has TRBV28 and TRBJ1-4; TRBD1 agrees at 7 bases. Germline CDR1 reads MDHEN; CDR2 reads SYDVKM. J was trimmed by 8 bases and V by 7 bases; bases with no gene match: 13. The CDR3 has 15 amino acids. CDR3 residues: CASTTGWYVGEKLFF. CDR3 nucleotide sequence: TGTGCCAGCACGACAGGGTGGTACGTGGGGGAAAAACTGTTTTTT.

V is TRBV18 and J is TRBJ2-7, with D uncertain. V shed 3 bases and J shed 0 bases, with 6 bases lying between them. Germline CDR1 reads KGHSH; CDR2 reads LQKENI. This CDR3 has 13 residues. Written as DNA, the CDR3 is TGTGCCAGCTCACCGGGCAGCTCCTACGAGCAGTACTTC. Protein product: CASSPGSSYEQYF.

A single count supports this clone. This chain connects TRBV19 to TRBJ2-1; D may be TRBD2 (6 bases). The germline V gene has CDR1 LNHDA and CDR2 SQIVND (reference sequence). V lost 1 base and J lost 0, with 13 bases in between. CDR3 length: 17 residues. The CDR3 loop is CASSIGDSGSSYNEQFF. The CDR3 bases are TGTGCCAGTAGTATAGGGGATAGCGGTAGCTCCTACAATGAGCAGTTCTTC.

The genes are TRBV28 and TRBJ2-3; 15 bases fit TRBD2. CDR1 is MDHEN, CDR2 SYDVKM, per germline. V gave up 8 bases and J gave up 1 base; unmatched junction bases: 10. The CDR3 runs to 18 residues. The CDR3 region has the DNA TGTGCCAGCTTAGGACTAGCGGGAGGGTTCTGGGGCACAGATACGCAGTATTTT. Its translation: CASLGLAGGFWGTDTQYF.

The genes are TRBV7-9 and TRBJ2-1, with 12 bases that match TRBD2. J was trimmed by 9 bases and V by 5 bases; bases with no gene match: 14. Looked up from germline, CDR1 is SEHNR and CDR2 is FQNEAQ (reference sequence). The CDR3 has 17 residues. CDR3: CASSANRLAGVLLEQFF. CDR3 DNA sequence: TGTGCCAGCAGCGCAAACCGACTAGCGGGAGTTCTTCTTGAGCAGTTCTTC.

CDR3: CASSQEGTTGELFF. The CDR3 DNA reads TGCGCCAGCAGCCAAGAAGGGACAACCGGGGAGCTGTTTTTT. The V call is TRBV4-1, the J call TRBJ2-2, with TRBD1 as a possible D gene (6 bases). Trimming took off 0 bases at V and 5 bases at J, with 7 bases between the two ends. CDR1 and CDR2 from the germline V gene are MGHRA and YSYEKL. The CDR3 length is 14 residues.

The chain links TRBV9 to TRBJ1-6, with D tentatively TRBD1 (5 bases). Germline V gene lookup returns CDR1 SGDLS and CDR2 YYNGEE. The V end was cut by 7 bases, the J end by 7 bases, with 12 bases between. The CDR3 covers 13 residues. This chain's CDR3 is CASGKAGNSPLHF. CDR3 nucleotide sequence: TGTGCCAGCGGTAAGGCAGGGAATTCACCCCTCCACTTT. Full variable domain (rest looked up from reference TRBV9 and TRBJ1-6): DSGVTQTPKHLITATGQRVTLRCSPRSGDLSVYWYQQSLDQGLQFLIQYYNGEERAKGNILERFSAQQFPDLHSELNLSSLELGDSALYFCASGKAGNSPLHFGNGTRLTVT.

V usage is TRBV19 and J usage is TRBJ1-1; perhaps TRBD1 as D (5 bases). The CDR3 loop spans 15 amino acids. Germline loops: CDR1 LNHDA, CDR2 SQIVND (reference sequence). V lost 3 bases and J lost 10, with 21 bases in between. The CDR3 spells CASSMGRDDRRGAFF. The CDR3 DNA reads TGTGCCAGTAGTATGGGCAGGGATGACCGTCGAGGAGCTTTCTTT. Based on the CDR3 plus reference TRBV19 and TRBJ1-1, the full variable domain is DGGITQSPKYLFRKEGQNVTLSCEQNLNHDAMYWYRQDPGQGLRLIYYSQIVNDFQKGDIAEGYSVSREKKESFPLTVTSAQKNPTAFYLCASSMGRDDRRGAFFGQGTRLTVV.

This clone was detected a few times. The CDR3 here is CASRVGLSMYEQYF. The CDR3, as DNA: TGCGCCAGCAGAGTGGGACTATCGATGTACGAGCAGTACTTC. V is TRBV5-1 and J is TRBJ2-7; TRBD2 matches at 7 bases. Losses at the gene ends were 5 bases for V and 4 bases for J; bases not matched to a gene: 9. The CDR3 spans 14 residues. The germline V gene has CDR1 SGHRS and CDR2 YFSETQ.

The rearrangement uses TRBV2 and TRBJ1-2; weak D call: TRBD1 (6 bases). Germline-derived CDR1 and CDR2 are SNHLY and FYNNEI. The CDR3 extends over 15 amino acids. V lost 2 bases and J 6 bases, leaving 16 bases between the germline ends. The CDR3 sequence is CASSEWPQGGNGYTF. CDR3 in DNA: TGTGCCAGCAGTGAATGGCCACAGGGAGGGAATGGCTACACCTTC.

DNA for the CDR3: TGTGCCAGCAGTGAAAGCGGACGTAGCACAGATACGCAGTATTTT. Protein: CASSESGRSTDTQYF. V gene TRBV6-1 combines with J gene TRBJ2-3; a weak D match, TRBD2 (5 bases). This CDR3 is built from 15 residues. V was clipped by 2 bases and J by 0 bases, with 9 bases between them. Germline V gene data show CDR1 as MNHNS and CDR2 as SASEGT.

This chain connects TRBV4-2 to TRBJ2-1, with D perhaps TRBD1 (7 bases). The length of the CDR3 is 17 residues. Germline CDR1 reads LGHNA; CDR2 reads YNFKEQ. Trimming pared 4 bases from V and 5 bases from J, leaving 21 bases between. For the CDR3, the DNA is TGTGCCAGCAGCCCAGGGGGGACCGAGGTTCTTCACAATGAGCAGTTCTTC. It translates to CASSPGGTEVLHNEQFF.

The chain employs TRBV28 and TRBJ1-6; 7 bases are shared with TRBD1. J lost 3 bases, V lost 8 bases, and 10 bases had no gene match. The CDR3 loop spans 16 amino acids. Per the germline V gene, CDR1 is MDHEN and CDR2 is SYDVKM. As DNA, the CDR3 is TGTGCCAGCCATTTGCGAGGGACAGTCTATAATTCACCCCTCCACTTT. This translates into CASHLRGTVYNSPLHF.

The chain couples TRBV7-7 to TRBJ2-1; 7 bases line up with TRBD1. Germline V gives CDR1 SSHAT, CDR2 FNYEAQ (reference sequence). The CDR3 is made up of 14 amino acids. J lost 10 bases, V lost 5 bases, and 11 bases had no gene match. CDR3 coding DNA: TGTGCCAGCAGCCAGGGGGAGCAGGTTGGCGAGCAGTTCTTC. This gives the protein CASSQGEQVGEQFF.

This chain uses TRBV10-1 with TRBJ2-5; 9 bases line up with TRBD1. CDR1 WNHNN and CDR2 SYGVQD come from the germline V gene (reference sequence). V lost 5 bases, J lost 2 bases, and 12 bases stayed unmatched. The CDR3 runs 17 residues. This chain's CDR3 is CASSYRDRVCFQETQYF. Written as DNA, the CDR3 is TGCGCCAGCAGTTATCGGGACAGGGTTTGTTTTCAAGAGACCCAGTACTTC.

The J gene is TRBJ1-5, the V gene TRBV5-5; possibly TRBD1 for D (5 bases). The V end lost 0 bases, the J end lost 2 bases, and 12 bases lay between the germline ends. Germline values: CDR1 SGHKS, CDR2 YYEKEE (reference sequence). The CDR3 has 16 residues. In DNA, the CDR3 is TGTGCCAGCAGCTTGGTGGGGGGAGTGGGCAATCAGCCCCAGCATTTT. It yields the protein CASSLVGGVGNQPQHF.

The chain has TRBV4-3 and TRBJ2-1; a possible D gene is TRBD2 (6 bases). The germline CDR1 and CDR2 sequences are LGHNA and YSLEER. The CDR3 length is 13 residues. V was cut by 3 bases and J by 8 bases, with 11 bases left in between. CDR3 residues: CASSQAGSDEQFF. As DNA, the CDR3 is TGCGCCAGCAGCCAGGCGGGATCGGATGAGCAGTTCTTC.

The chain combines TRBV19 with TRBJ2-1, with D maybe TRBD2 (6 bases). The V gene lost 5 bases and the J gene lost 4 bases, with 12 bases spanning the gap. Germline V CDR1 and CDR2: LNHDA, SQIVND (reference sequence). The CDR3 is 14 residues long. As DNA, the CDR3 is TGTGCCAGTAGTTTCCCTAGCGAGTACAATGAGCAGTTCTTC. The encoded protein is CASSFPSEYNEQFF.

In regard to this clone: Mismatch with germline at one junction end may stem from a read error. This chain's CDR3 is CSSSWTGIAEAFF. CDR3 DNA sequence: TGTTCCAGCAGCTGGACAGGGATCGCTGAAGCTTTCTTT. The rearrangement uses TRBV7-9 and TRBJ1-1; TRBD1 agrees at 8 bases. Germline V gives CDR1 SEHNR, CDR2 FQNEAQ (reference sequence). This CDR3 comprises 13 residues. The entire variable domain, with the rest obtained from reference TRBV7-9 and TRBJ1-1, is as follows: DTGVSQNPRHKITKRGQNVTFRCDPISEHNRLYWYRQTLGQGPEFLTYFQNEAQLEKSRLLSDRFSAERPKGSFSTLEIQRTEQGDSAMYLCSSSWTGIAEAFFGQGTRLTVV.